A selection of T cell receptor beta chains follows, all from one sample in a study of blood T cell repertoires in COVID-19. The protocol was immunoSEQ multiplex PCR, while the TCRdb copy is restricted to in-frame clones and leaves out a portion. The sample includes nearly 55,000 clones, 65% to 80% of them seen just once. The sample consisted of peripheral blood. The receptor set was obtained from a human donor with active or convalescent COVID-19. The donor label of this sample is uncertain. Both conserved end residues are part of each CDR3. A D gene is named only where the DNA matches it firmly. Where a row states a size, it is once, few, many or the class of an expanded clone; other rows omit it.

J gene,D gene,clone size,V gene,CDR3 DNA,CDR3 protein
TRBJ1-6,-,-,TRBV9,TGTGCCAGCAGCGAAAGGACAGATTCACCCCTCCACTTT,CASSERTDSPLHF
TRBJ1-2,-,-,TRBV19,TGTGCCACCTTCCCCGAGTCCGGGTATGGCTACACCTTC,CATFPESGYGYTF
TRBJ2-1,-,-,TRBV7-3,TGTGCCAGCAGCTCGACAACTGAGCAGTTCTTC,CASSSTTEQFF
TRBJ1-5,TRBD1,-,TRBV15,TGTGCCACCAGTGGGACAGGGGGAATTCAGCCCCAGCATTTT,CATSGTGGIQPQHF
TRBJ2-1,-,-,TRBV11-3,TGTGCCAGCAGAGCCCAGGGTTTTAATGAGCAGTTCTTC,CASRAQGFNEQFF
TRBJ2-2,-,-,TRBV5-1,TGCGCCAGCAGCAACGTAGCGAACACCGGGGAGCTGTTTTTT,CASSNVANTGELFF
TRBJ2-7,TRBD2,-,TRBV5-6,TGTGCCAGCAGCCCGACCACTAGCGGGACCTACGAGCAGTACTTC,CASSPTTSGTYEQYF
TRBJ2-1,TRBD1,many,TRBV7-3,TGTGCCAGCAGCCACGGACAGGGGACCTACAATGAGCAGTTCTTC,CASSHGQGTYNEQFF
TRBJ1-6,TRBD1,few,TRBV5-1,TGCGCCAGCAGCCCGGGACAGGCTTATAATTCACCCCTCCACTTT,CASSPGQAYNSPLHF
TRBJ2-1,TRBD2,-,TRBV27,TGTGCCAGCAGTCTGAGCGGGGCTTACAATGAGCAGTTCTTC,CASSLSGAYNEQFF
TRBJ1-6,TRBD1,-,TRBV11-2,TGTGCCAGCAGCTTAGCCAGGACAGGAGAATATAATTCACCCCTCCACTTT,CASSLARTGEYNSPLHF
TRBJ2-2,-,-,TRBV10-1,TGCGCCAGCAGTTTAGCCAGGGGCACCGGGGAGCTGTTTTTT,CASSLARGTGELFF
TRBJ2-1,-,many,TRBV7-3,TGTGCCAGCAGCTTAATGGGGTCGGGACACGGCTCCTACAATGAGCAGTTCTTC,CASSLMGSGHGSYNEQFF
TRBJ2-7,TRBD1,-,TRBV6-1,TGTGCCAGCAGTGAACTGGGACAGCCCTCCTACGAGCAGTACTTC,CASSELGQPSYEQYF
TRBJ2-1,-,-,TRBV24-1,TGTGCCACCAGTGATTCCCTACTTGCAAGAGGGCCCTCCGATGAGCAGTTCTTC,CATSDSLLARGPSDEQFF
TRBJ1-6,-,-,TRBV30,TGTGCCTGGAGTTTGGGCGATAATTCACCCCTCCACTTT,CAWSLGDNSPLHF
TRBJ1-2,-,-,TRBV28,TGTGCCAGCAGTATGACAGTGTATGGCTACACCTTC,CASSMTVYGYTF
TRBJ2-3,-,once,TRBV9,TGTGCCAGCAGCTCCCAGCGGAGGGCAGATACGCAGTATTTT,CASSSQRRADTQYF
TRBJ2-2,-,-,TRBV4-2,TGTCCCAGCACCACGGGGGGCTTATGGGGGGCTAACACCGGGGAGCTGTTTTTT,CPSTTGGLWGANTGELFF
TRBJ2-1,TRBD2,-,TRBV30,TGTGCCTGGAGTCTTAGCGGGAGTTCCTACAATGAGCAGTTCTTC,CAWSLSGSSYNEQFF
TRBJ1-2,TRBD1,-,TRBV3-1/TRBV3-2,TGTGCCAGCAGCCGGACCCGAGGACAGGGCAGTGGCTACACCTTC,CASSRTRGQGSGYTF
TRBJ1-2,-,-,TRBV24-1,TGTGCCACCAGTGACCATAACAGGGACGGCTACACCTTC,CATSDHNRDGYTF
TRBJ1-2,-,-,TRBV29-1,TGCAGCGTTGGATTCCAGGGCGGACCTGGGTATGGCTACACCTTC,CSVGFQGGPGYGYTF
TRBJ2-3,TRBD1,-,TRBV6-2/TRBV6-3,TGTGCCAGCAGTTATATTCTCGGGACAGGGGGAACAGATACGCAGTATTTT,CASSYILGTGGTDTQYF
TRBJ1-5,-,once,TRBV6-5,TGTGCCAGCAGTTTAGCGAACGAAAATCAGCCCCAGCATTTT,CASSLANENQPQHF
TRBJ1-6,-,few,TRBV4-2,TGTGCCAGCAGCCAACCAGCGCAGGGGCAGTGGTCACCCCTCCACTTT,CASSQPAQGQWSPLHF
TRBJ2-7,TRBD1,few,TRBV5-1,TGCGCCAGCTCAACTTACAGGGGGCGCAGCTACGAGCAGTACTTC,CASSTYRGRSYEQYF
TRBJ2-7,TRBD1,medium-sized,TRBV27,TGTGCCAGCAGCCCGACAGGGCTCTACGAGCAGTACTTC,CASSPTGLYEQYF
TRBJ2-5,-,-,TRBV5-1,TGCGCCAGCAGTCATGGGGGGACGGAGACCCAGTACTTC,CASSHGGTETQYF
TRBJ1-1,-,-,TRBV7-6,TGTGCCAGCAGCCGACAAAGGGGCACTGAAGCTTTCTTT,CASSRQRGTEAFF
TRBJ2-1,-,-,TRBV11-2,TGTGCCAGCAGCCCCCGGGATGGGAGTTTCTCCAATGAGCAGTTCTTC,CASSPRDGSFSNEQFF
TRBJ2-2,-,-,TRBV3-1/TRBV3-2,TGTGCCAGCAGCCAAGAGCTACTGTCGAACACCGGGGAGCTGTTTTTT,CASSQELLSNTGELFF
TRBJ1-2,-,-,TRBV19,TGTGCCAGTAGTATAAACGGGGATACCTATGGCTACACCTTC,CASSINGDTYGYTF
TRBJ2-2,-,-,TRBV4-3,TGCGCCAGCAGCCAACTATCCACCACCGGGGAGCTGTTTTTT,CASSQLSTTGELFF
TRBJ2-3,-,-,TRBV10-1,TGCGCCAGCAGTGTTGACAGAAACACAGATACGCAGTATTTT,CASSVDRNTDTQYF
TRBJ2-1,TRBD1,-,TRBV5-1,TGCGCCAGCAGCTTCCTGGACAGGGTGCAGAATGAGCAGTTCTTC,CASSFLDRVQNEQFF
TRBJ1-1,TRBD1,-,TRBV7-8,TGTGCCAGCAGTCCCACCTTCGGACAGGGAATAAGGAACACTGAAGCTTTCTTT,CASSPTFGQGIRNTEAFF
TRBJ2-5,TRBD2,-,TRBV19,TGTGCCAGTAGTTCACCCGGGACTAGCGGGTCCACGGTAGAGACCCAGTACTTC,CASSSPGTSGSTVETQYF
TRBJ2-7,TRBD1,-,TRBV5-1,TGCGCCAGCAGCTCGGACACAGGGGACGAGCAGTACTTC,CASSSDTGDEQYF
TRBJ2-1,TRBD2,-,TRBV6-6,TGTGCCAGCAGCACTGGGACTAGCGGGAGTCGGGGGTTCTCCTACAATGAGCAGTTCTTC,CASSTGTSGSRGFSYNEQFF
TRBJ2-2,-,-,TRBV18,TGTGCCAGCTCTCTGCAGGGGTCCGGGGAGCTGTTTTTT,CASSLQGSGELFF
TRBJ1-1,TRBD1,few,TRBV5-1,TGCGCCAGCAGCTTGGAGGGACAGAAGAACACTGAAGCTTTCTTT,CASSLEGQKNTEAFF
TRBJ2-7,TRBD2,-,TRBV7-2,TGTGCCAGCAGCCCACGCCCGGGACTAGCGGGAGGGAGCTACGAGCAGTACTTC,CASSPRPGLAGGSYEQYF
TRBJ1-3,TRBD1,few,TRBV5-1,TGCGCCAGCAGCTCGACCACAGGGGTAACTGGAAACACCATATATTTT,CASSSTTGVTGNTIYF
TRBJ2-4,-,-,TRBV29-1,TGCAGCGTTGTCGGACAGAACATTCAGTACTTC,CSVVGQNIQYF
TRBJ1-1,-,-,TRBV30,TGTGCCTGGAGTTTGAGGGCAAGAGGAAACACTGAAGCTTTCTTT,CAWSLRARGNTEAFF
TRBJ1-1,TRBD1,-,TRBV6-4,TGTGCCAGCAAAGATACCGACAGGGGTACTGAAGCTTTCTTT,CASKDTDRGTEAFF
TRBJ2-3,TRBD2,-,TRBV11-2,TGTGCCAGCAGCCAGACGGCTAGCGGGAGCACAGATACGCAGTATTTT,CASSQTASGSTDTQYF